This T cell receptor (beta chain) comes out of a study of blood T cells in healthy people across ages. Trimming pared 0 bases from V and 5 bases from J, leaving 10 bases between. This CDR3 contains 14 residues. CDR1 and CDR2 from the germline V gene are SEHNR and FQNEAQ (reference sequence). A second PCR of 7 to 11 cycles used a sample-barcoded 5' primer and a J-beta primer mix. TCRdb called the 5' RACE reads again in MiXCR, with one record for every CDR3 protein. This sample has about 1.6 million distinct CDR3 sequences; 34% occur once, and the top ten carry approximately 11%. General observations from the study: Observed TCR beta diversity per million T cells went down as age went up. This fall followed a roughly linear course with age. Whereas aged donors had fewer naive CD4+ cells, long-lived donors had more of them and higher diversity.

Isolation of PBMCs gave at least 6.5 million cells per sample. With regard to this clonotype: Its antigen is not identified.

The sample taken for sequencing was blood. V and J are TRBV7-9 and TRBJ1-2; D is possibly TRBD1 (5 bases). This receptor was obtained from a woman aged 25-40 years in good health. DNA of the CDR3: TGTGCCAGCAGCTTAGCGTCAGGGAGTTATGGCTACACCTTC. It is translated as CASSLASGSYGYTF.